In this sample, the clone carrying this T cell receptor (beta chain) turned up once. Its antigen is still unknown. These data belong to a study of shared clonotypes between healthy human individuals. Profiling relied on immunoSEQ multiplex PCR, and the TCRdb table lists in-frame clones only, not all of them. The sample records about 680,000 clones, just over 90% being singletons. The naive CD8 fraction comprised CD45RO-negative cells positively selected for CCR7 and excluded terminally differentiated effector memory CD45RA+ cells. Only Caucasian adults living in Nashville, Tennessee made up the donor group. Study-wide points: Sorted-subset sequencing was shown by rarefaction to be incomplete despite large depth. Non-shared clonotypes showed lower generation probabilities than clonotypes common to all four donors.

This CDR3 comprises 18 residues. Germline trimming cut 2 bases from V and 5 bases from J; bases unmatched to any gene: 7. Germline V gene lookup returns CDR1 SGHVS and CDR2 FNYEAQ. Sequenced material: naive CD8+ T cells sorted from blood. The TCR sequence derives from a man between 25 and 39 years old in good health. The V gene is TRBV7-6, the J gene TRBJ2-2; 14 bases line up with TRBD2. The CDR3 protein is CASSLSGLAGVGTGELFF. CDR3 in DNA: TGTGCCAGCAGCTTATCGGGACTAGCGGGAGTAGGGACCGGGGAGCTGTTTTTT.